The 10 T cell receptor beta chains reported below all come from one sample, sequenced in a study of cytomegalovirus exposure and HLA in healthy donors. PCR primers comprised 60 Vbeta and 13 Jbeta primers. Clones were read by immunoSEQ multiplex PCR, and TCRdb kept only the in-frame ones, dropping some. The sample includes about 120,000 clones, 75% to 85% seen only once; the top ten take 7.5% to 9%. The sample consisted of PBMCs. The receptors were sampled from a female donor in good health and CMV-seropositive.

This sequence joins TRBV18 and TRBJ2-1, with a weak D call TRBD1 (5 bases). The CDR3 is 12 amino acids. V was trimmed by 4 bases and J by 10 bases, leaving 11 bases between them. Germline V gene data show CDR1 as KGHSH and CDR2 as LQKENI. The CDR3 nucleotides are TGTGCCAGCTCACGGGGCCCCAGCGAGCAGTTCTTC. This sequence encodes CASSRGPSEQFF.

This chain joins TRBV10-3 and TRBJ1-2, with D perhaps TRBD1 (5 bases). V was cut by 0 bases and J by 2 bases, with 10 bases left in between. From germline, CDR1 is ENHRY and CDR2 SYGVKD. CDR3 length: 15 residues. CDR3 region: CAISESGGTNYGYTF. The CDR3 coding sequence is TGTGCCATCAGTGAGTCCGGGGGGACCAACTATGGCTACACCTTC.

With regard to this clone: Germline is not matched at one junction end, which may reflect a read error. The V call is TRBV7-9, the J call TRBJ2-7; TRBD1 might be the D (6 bases). The CDR3 has 11 residues. Looked up from germline, CDR1 is SEHNR and CDR2 is FQNEAQ (reference sequence). Here the CDR3 reads CSSSLTGPQYF. The CDR3 DNA follows: TGTTCCAGCAGCTTAACAGGGCCCCAGTACTTC.

The chain couples TRBV21-1 to TRBJ2-2; the table's D call, TRBD2, was not checked against the DNA. TRBV21-1 is designated a pseudogene. The CDR3 covers 11 residues. The CDR3 spells CASPSTGELFF. Here the CDR3 DNA reads TGTGCCAGCCCTTCTACCGGGGAGCTGTTTTTT.

The rearrangement links TRBV28 to TRBJ1-4, with 8 bases identical to TRBD1. Germline trimming cut 6 bases from V and 2 bases from J; bases unmatched to any gene: 5. The CDR3 is 15 residues long. Per the germline V gene, CDR1 is MDHEN and CDR2 is SYDVKM. CDR3 loop: CASRDRDWTNEKLFF. In DNA, the CDR3 is TGTGCCAGCAGGGACAGGGACTGGACTAATGAAAAACTGTTTTTT.

The chain has TRBV5-1 and TRBJ1-1; D may be TRBD1 (6 bases). Between the trimmed V and J ends, which lost 2 bases and 5 bases, there was a span of 13 bases. Per the germline V gene, CDR1 is SGHRS and CDR2 is YFSETQ. CDR3 length: 14 amino acids. The CDR3 spells CASSLRGGRTEAFF. CDR3 coding DNA: TGCGCCAGCAGCTTAAGAGGGGGTAGGACTGAAGCTTTCTTT.

This sequence joins TRBV5-1 and TRBJ2-7, with a tentative D call TRBD2 (6 bases). CDR3 length: 14 amino acids. Germline CDR1 SGHRS, CDR2 YFSETQ. The V gene lost 4 bases and the J gene lost 6 bases, with 17 bases spanning the gap. The chain's CDR3 is CASSGRGGDGEQYF. CDR3 bases: TGCGCCAGCAGCGGGCGTGGAGGGGACGGCGAGCAGTACTTC.

The chain employs TRBV5-1 and TRBJ2-5; 11 bases are a match to TRBD1. CDR3 size: 16 residues. The J segment lost 5 bases and the V segment lost 0 bases, leaving 6 bases of the junction unmatched. Germline V gene sequence: CDR1 SGHRS, CDR2 YFSETQ. The CDR3 DNA reads TGCGCCAGCAGCTTGGGCGGACAGGGGGCTTGGGAGACCCAGTACTTC. This gives the protein CASSLGGQGAWETQYF.

The V and J genes are TRBV9 and TRBJ2-5; 8 bases match TRBD2. This CDR3 has 17 amino acids. Germline CDR1 is SGDLS and CDR2 is YYNGEE. J gave up 2 bases and V 0 bases, and 9 bases lay outside the gene matches. For the CDR3, the DNA is TGTGCCAGCAGCGTAGGGGGGACTAGAATCGGGCAAGAGACCCAGTACTTC. Its translation is CASSVGGTRIGQETQYF.

The chain employs TRBV14 and TRBJ1-4, with 7 bases fitting TRBD1. Per the germline V gene, CDR1 is SGHDN and CDR2 is FVKESK. This CDR3 contains 15 residues. Trimming cost V 1 base and J 8 bases; bases outside gene matches: 7. The CDR3 protein is CASSQGLLGQEKLFF. The CDR3 coding sequence is TGTGCCAGCAGCCAAGGCCTTTTGGGACAGGAAAAACTGTTTTTT.